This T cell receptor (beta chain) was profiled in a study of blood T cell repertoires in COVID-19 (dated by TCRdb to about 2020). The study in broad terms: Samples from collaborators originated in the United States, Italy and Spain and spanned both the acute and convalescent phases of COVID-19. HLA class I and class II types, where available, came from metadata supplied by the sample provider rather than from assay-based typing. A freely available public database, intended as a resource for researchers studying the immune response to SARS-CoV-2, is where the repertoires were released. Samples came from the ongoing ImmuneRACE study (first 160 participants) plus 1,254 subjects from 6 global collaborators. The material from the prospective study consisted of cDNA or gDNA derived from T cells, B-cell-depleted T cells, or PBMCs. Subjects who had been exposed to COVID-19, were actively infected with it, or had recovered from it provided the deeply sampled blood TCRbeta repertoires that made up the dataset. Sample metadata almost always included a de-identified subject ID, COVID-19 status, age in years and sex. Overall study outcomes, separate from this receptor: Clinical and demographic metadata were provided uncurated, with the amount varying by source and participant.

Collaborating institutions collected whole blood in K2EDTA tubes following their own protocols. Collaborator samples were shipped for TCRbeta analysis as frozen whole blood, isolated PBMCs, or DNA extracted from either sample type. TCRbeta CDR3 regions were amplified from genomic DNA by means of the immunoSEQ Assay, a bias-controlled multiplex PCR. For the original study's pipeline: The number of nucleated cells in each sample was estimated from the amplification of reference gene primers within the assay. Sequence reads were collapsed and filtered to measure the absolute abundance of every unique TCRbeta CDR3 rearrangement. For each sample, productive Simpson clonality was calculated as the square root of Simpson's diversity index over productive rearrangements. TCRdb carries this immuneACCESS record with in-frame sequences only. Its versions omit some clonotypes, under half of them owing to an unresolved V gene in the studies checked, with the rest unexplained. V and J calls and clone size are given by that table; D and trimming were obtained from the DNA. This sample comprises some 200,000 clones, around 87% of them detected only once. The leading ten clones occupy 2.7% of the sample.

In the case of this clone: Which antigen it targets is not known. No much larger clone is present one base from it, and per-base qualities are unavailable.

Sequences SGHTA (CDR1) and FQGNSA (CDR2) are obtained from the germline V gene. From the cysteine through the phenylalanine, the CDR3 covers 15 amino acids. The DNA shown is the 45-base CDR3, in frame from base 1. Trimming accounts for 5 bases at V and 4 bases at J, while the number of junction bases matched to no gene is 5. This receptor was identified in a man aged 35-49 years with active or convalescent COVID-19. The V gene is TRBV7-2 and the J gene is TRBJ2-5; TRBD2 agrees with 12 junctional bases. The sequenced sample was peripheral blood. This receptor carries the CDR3 CASSMTSGGAETQYF. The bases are TGTGCCAGCAGCATGACTAGCGGGGGCGCAGAGACCCAGTACTTC.